This T cell receptor (beta chain) was sequenced for a study of regulatory T cells in long-lasting Graves disease. This clonotype was recorded a few times. Arm-PCR of CDR3 regions with iRepertoire HTBI primers generated TCR beta libraries. Each CDR3 protein is one row after TCRdb ran MiXCR on the multiplex PCR reads. The sample consists of 360,000 or so distinct CDR3 sequences, 12% of them appearing once. The time point here: newly diagnosed GD, antithyroid drugs for less than 3 months. RNA extracted from PBMCs served as the sequencing template. The germline gives CDR1 SGHTS, CDR2 YDEGEE. The CDR3 consists of 15 residues. J was trimmed by 7 bases and V by 10 bases; bases with no gene match: 20. This sample was also put to use in a study of T cells in Graves' hyperthyroidism and ophthalmopathy.

The V call is TRBV5-8, the J call TRBJ2-7; 7 nucleotides line up with TRBD2. The sample in question was peripheral blood mononuclear cells (PBMCs), obtained at new diagnosis, from a patient treated with antithyroid drugs. The clonotype was recovered from a woman younger than 35 with Graves disease. For the CDR3, the DNA is TGTGCCGACAAAGCAAGGGAGGGGTTTTCGAGTGAGCAGTACTTC. Protein product: CADKAREGFSSEQYF.